This note documents a single T cell receptor (beta chain) sequence. It has no known antigen specificity. Base qualities are missing; no much larger clone stands one base away. Stable Graves' hyperthyroidism was defined as no progression to ophthalmopathy during 18 months of follow-up. Hyperthyroidism patients were newly diagnosed, with disease duration under 2 months, and aged 18 to 65 years. Any patient with an uncontrolled infection, another autoimmune disease, pregnancy or lactation was excluded. Diagnoses relied on clinical symptoms, serum thyroxine and TRAb, thyroid ultrasound and orbital computed tomography. Ficoll-Paque density gradient centrifugation was used to isolate PBMCs from approximately 10 ml of fresh peripheral blood. Trizol reagent was used to extract total RNA, and RNA quality was then checked on an Agilent 2100 Bioanalyzer. The data belong to a study of T cells in Graves' hyperthyroidism and ophthalmopathy (dated by TCRdb to the late 2010s). In the study overall: Peripheral blood was collected at initial diagnosis, before any treatment. According to the paper, TCR Vbeta CDR3 sequencing was carried out on 135 peripheral blood samples, which came from approximately 43 ophthalmopathy, under 85 hyperthyroidism and roughly 17 progressor patients. The study also compared thyroid tissue and blood T-cell repertoires from about six Graves' hyperthyroidism patients. To identify distinguishing TCR V-J signatures, a discovery cohort of about 100 patients was used, comprising some 43 with Graves' ophthalmopathy and around 57 with stable Graves' hyperthyroidism. Prospective prediction of ophthalmopathy was tested in an independent validation cohort consisting of 18 to 20 hyperthyroidism patients and some 15 patients who later progressed to ophthalmopathy. The 75 to 100 discovery patients were randomly split 7:3 into training and test sets. Once sampling was done, hyperthyroidism patients were given methimazole at a starting dose of 30 mg daily, whereas ophthalmopathy patients were given high-dose intravenous methylprednisolone.

Germline trimming: 2 bases from V, 6 bases from J; junction bases outside gene matches: 7. Reading the germline V gene (reference sequence) gives CDR1 LGHDT and CDR2 YNNKEL. Including the terminal cysteine and phenylalanine, the CDR3 comprises 15 residues. Only the CDR3 region is kept as DNA, spanning 45 bases read in frame from base 1. Overall study results and their limits: No statistical method was used to set the sample size in advance, and investigators knew the group allocation. A model built on a 13 V-J signature distinguished ophthalmopathy from stable hyperthyroidism, reaching around 88% sensitivity and about 81% specificity in cross-validation and 80%/75% in testing. Most expanded thyroid clonotypes (frequency above 0.001) were also detected in blood, suggesting blood repertoires may reflect thyroid immune responses. In validation, progression to ophthalmopathy was predicted by the model with around 70% sensitivity and about 72% specificity, a median of roughly 6 months before onset.

TCR beta CDR3 regions were amplified from RNA transcripts. A first-round RT-PCR of the TCR CDR3 used the HTBI primer set with the Qiagen OneStep RT-PCR kit. A second multiplex PCR round built the libraries, followed by size selection and purification. Sequencing of the libraries was done on an Illumina HiSeq2000 using paired-end 100 bp reads. The authors' pipeline ran thus. Raw data were processed with SOAPnuke, discarding reads with adapters, uncalled bases, mean Phred below 15, or no exact constant-primer or identifier match. High-quality paired reads were merged using COPE v1.2.5, and each unique nucleotide sequence was defined as a clonotype. MiTCR v1.1 was used to align clonotypes to the IMGT TRBV, TRBD and TRBJ reference segments. The analysis included only V-J combinations with a frequency above 0.0001, which together covered 99% to 99.2% of the repertoires. The TCS score was defined as the ratio of F50 (clonal expansion) to E x V (chaos), calculated using BLOSUM62-based TCRdist between CDR3 peptides within each V-J. Welch's t-statistics and random forest reduced roughly 530 V-J features to around 14, which were used in a naive Bayes classifier (R e1071). TCRdb reanalyzed the raw reads on its own, using fastp at Q25 for trimming and MiXCR for clone calling, and kept in-frame beta chains. When rows share a CDR3 protein, they turn into one entry using the most common DNA and genes. These V and J calls derive from TCRdb rather than the authors' analysis. For this sample there are 300,000 to 350,000 distinct CDR3 sequences; approximately 14% appear just once. Roughly 24% of the sample is in the top ten clones.

The source of this sequence is a woman aged 25-40 years with Graves' hyperthyroidism. The V and J segments used are TRBV3-1 and TRBJ1-2, and 9 bases in between align with TRBD1. The sample taken for sequencing was blood. The CDR3 has the sequence CASSQPGTGKDGYTF. The nucleotide sequence is given as TGTGCCAGCAGCCAACCCGGGACAGGGAAAGATGGCTACACCTTC.